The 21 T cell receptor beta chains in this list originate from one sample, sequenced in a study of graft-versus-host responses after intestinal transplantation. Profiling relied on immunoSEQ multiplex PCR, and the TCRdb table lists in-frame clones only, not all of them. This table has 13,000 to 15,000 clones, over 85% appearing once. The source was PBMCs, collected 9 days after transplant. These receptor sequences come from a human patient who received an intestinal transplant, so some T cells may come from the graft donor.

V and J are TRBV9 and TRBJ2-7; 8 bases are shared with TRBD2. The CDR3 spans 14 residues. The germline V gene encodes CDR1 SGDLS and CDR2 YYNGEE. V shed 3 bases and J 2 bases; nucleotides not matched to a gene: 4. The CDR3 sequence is CASSAGTRAYEQYF. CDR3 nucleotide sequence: TGTGCCAGCAGCGCCGGGACTAGGGCCTACGAGCAGTACTTC.

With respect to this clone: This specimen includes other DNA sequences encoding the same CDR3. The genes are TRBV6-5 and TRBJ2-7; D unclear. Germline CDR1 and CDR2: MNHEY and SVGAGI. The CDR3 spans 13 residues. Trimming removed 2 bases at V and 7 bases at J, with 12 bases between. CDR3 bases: TGTGCCAGCAGTTACGGACGGTCAGGTGAGCAGTACTTC. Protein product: CASSYGRSGEQYF.

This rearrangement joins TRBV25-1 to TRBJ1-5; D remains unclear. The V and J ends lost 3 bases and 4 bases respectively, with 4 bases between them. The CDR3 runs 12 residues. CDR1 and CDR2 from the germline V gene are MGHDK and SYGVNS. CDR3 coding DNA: TGTGCCAGCAGTGATAGGAATCAGCCCCAGCATTTT. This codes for CASSDRNQPQHF. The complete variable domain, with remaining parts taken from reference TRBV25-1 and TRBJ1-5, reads EADIYQTPRYLVIGTGKKITLECSQTMGHDKMYWYQQDPGMELHLIHYSYGVNSTEKGDLSSESTVSRIRTEHFPLTLESARPSHTSQYLCASSDRNQPQHFGDGTRLSIL.

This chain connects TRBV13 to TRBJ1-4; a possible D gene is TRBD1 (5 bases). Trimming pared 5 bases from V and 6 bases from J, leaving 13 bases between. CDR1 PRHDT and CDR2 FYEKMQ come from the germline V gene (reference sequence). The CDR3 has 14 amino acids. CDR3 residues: CASSLSGTDEKLFF. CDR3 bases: TGTGCCAGCAGCCTCTCCGGGACGGATGAAAAACTGTTTTTT.

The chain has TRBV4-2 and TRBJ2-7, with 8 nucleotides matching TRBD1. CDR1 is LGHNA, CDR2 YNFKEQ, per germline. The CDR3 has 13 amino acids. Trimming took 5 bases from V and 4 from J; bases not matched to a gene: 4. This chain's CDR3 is CASSWDRIYEQYF. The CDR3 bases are TGTGCCAGCAGCTGGGACAGGATTTACGAGCAGTACTTC.

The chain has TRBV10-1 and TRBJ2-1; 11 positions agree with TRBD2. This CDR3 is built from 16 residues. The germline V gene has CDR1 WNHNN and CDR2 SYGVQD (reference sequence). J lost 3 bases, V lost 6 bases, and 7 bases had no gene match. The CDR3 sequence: CASSREGTSGYNEQFF. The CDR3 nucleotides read TGCGCCAGCAGCCGTGAGGGGACTAGCGGCTACAATGAGCAGTTCTTC.

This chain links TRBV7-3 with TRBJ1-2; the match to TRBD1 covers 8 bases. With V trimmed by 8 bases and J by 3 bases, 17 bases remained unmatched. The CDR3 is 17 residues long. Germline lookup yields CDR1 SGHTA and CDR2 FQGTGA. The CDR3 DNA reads TGTGCCAGCCCTCAAGTCCACCCGGGACAGGTCGACTATGGCTACACCTTC. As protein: CASPQVHPGQVDYGYTF.

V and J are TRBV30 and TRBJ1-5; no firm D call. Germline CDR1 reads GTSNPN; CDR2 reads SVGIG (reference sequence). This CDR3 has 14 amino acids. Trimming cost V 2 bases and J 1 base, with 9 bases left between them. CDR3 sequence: CAWSSWQSNQPQHF. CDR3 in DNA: TGTGCCTGGAGTAGTTGGCAGAGCAATCAGCCCCAGCATTTT.

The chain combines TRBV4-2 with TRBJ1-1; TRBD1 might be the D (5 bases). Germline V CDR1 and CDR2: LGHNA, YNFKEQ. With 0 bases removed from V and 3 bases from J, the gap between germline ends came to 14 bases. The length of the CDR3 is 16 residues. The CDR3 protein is CASSQDETTDYTEAFF. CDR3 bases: TGTGCCAGCAGCCAAGATGAGACGACAGATTACACTGAAGCTTTCTTT.

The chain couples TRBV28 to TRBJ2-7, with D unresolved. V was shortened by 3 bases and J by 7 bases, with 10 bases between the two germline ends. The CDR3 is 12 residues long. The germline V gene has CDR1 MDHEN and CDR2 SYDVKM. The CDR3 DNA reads TGTGCCAGCAGTTTCAGGTTATTAGAGCAGTACTTC. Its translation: CASSFRLLEQYF. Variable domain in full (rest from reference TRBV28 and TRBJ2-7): DVKVTQSSRYLVKRTGEKVFLECVQDMDHENMFWYRQDPGLGLRLIYFSYDVKMKEKGDIPEGYSVSREKKERFSLILESASTNQTSMYLCASSFRLLEQYFGPGTRLTVT.

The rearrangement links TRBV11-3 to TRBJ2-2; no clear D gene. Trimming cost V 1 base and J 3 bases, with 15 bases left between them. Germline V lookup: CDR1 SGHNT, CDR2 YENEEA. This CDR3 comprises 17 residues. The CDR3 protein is CASSLGPTGSHTGELFF. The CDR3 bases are TGTGCCAGCAGCTTAGGACCTACGGGCAGCCACACCGGGGAGCTGTTTTTT. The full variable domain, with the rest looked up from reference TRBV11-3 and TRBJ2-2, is EAGVVQSPRYKIIEKKQPVAFWCNPISGHNTLYWYLQNLGQGPELLIRYENEEAVDDSQLPKDRFSAERLKGVDSTLKIQPAELGDSAVYLCASSLGPTGSHTGELFFGEGSRLTVL.

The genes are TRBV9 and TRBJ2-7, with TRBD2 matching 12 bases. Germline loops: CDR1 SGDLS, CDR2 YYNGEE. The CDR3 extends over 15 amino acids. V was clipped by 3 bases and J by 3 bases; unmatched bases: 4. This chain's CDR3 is CASSGGLAGSYEQYF. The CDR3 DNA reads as TGTGCCAGCAGCGGCGGACTAGCGGGAAGCTACGAGCAGTACTTC. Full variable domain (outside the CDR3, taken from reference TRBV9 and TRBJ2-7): DSGVTQTPKHLITATGQRVTLRCSPRSGDLSVYWYQQSLDQGLQFLIQYYNGEERAKGNILERFSAQQFPDLHSELNLSSLELGDSALYFCASSGGLAGSYEQYFGPGTRLTVT.

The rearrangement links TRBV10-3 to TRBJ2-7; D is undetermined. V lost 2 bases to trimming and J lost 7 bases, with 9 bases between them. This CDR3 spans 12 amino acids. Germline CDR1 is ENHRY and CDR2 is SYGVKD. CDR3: CAISEPAREQYF. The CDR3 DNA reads TGTGCCATCAGTGAGCCGGCACGGGAGCAGTACTTC.

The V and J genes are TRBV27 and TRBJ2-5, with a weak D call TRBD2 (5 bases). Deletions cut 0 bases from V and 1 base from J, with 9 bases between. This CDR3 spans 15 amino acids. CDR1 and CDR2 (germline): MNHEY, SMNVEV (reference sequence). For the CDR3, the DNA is TGTGCCAGCAGTTTATCGGCTAGCAGCCAAGAGACCCAGTACTTC. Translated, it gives CASSLSASSQETQYF.

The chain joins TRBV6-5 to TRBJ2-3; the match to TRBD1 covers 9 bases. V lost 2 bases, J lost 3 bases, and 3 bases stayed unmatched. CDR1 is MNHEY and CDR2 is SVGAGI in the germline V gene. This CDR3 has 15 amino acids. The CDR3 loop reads CASSYGTGKTDTQYF. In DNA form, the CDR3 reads TGTGCCAGCAGTTACGGGACAGGGAAGACAGATACGCAGTATTTT.

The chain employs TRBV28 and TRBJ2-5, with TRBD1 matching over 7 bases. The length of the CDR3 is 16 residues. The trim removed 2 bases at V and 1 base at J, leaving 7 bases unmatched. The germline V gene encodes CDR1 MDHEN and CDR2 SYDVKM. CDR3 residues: CASSLLLGDSQETQYF. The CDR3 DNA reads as TGTGCCAGCAGTTTACTTTTAGGGGACAGCCAAGAGACCCAGTACTTC.

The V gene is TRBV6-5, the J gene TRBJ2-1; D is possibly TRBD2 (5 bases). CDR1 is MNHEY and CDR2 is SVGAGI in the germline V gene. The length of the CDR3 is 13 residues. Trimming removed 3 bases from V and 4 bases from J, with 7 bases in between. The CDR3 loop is CASSYEGYNEQFF. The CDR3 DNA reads TGTGCCAGCAGTTATGAGGGATACAATGAGCAGTTCTTC.

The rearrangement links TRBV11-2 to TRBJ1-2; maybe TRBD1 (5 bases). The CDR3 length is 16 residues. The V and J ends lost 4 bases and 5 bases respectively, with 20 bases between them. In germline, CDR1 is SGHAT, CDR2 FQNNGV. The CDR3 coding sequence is TGTGCCAGCAGCTCAGGGAGCACCGAGACTCTTTATGGCTACACCTTC. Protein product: CASSSGSTETLYGYTF.

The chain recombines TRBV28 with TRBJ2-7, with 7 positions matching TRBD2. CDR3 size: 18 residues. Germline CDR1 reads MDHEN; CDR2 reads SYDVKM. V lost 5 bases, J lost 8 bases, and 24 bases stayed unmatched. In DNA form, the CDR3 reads TGTGCCAGCAGTCCCCTACGGAGTGGCGGGAGCTACCGAAACAAGCAGTACTTC. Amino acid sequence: CASSPLRSGGSYRNKQYF.

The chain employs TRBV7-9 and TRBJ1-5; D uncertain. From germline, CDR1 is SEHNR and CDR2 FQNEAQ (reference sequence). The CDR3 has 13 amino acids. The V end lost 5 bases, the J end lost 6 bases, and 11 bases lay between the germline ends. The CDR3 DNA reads TGTGCCAGCAGCCCGAATGAGGGTCAGCCCCAGCATTTT. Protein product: CASSPNEGQPQHF.

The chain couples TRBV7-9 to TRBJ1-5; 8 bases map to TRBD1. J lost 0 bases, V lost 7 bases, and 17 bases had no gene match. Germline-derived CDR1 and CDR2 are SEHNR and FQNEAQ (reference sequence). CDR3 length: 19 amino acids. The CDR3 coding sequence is TGTGCCAGCATGGACTCAGGGACAGGTCAGATTTATAGCAATCAGCCCCAGCATTTT. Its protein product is CASMDSGTGQIYSNQPQHF.